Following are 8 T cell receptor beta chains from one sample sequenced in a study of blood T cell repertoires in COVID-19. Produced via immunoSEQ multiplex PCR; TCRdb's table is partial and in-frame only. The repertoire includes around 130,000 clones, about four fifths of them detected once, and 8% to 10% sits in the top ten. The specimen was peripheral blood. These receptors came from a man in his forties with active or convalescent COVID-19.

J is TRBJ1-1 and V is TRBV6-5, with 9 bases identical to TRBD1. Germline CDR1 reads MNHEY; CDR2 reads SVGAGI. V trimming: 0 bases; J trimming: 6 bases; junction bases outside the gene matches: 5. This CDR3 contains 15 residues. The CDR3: CASSYSQGASAEAFF. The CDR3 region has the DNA TGTGCCAGCAGTTACTCACAGGGGGCAAGCGCTGAAGCTTTCTTT.

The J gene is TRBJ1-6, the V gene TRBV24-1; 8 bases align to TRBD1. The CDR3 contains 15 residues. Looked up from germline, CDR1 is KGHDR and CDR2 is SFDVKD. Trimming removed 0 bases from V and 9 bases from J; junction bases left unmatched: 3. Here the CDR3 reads CATSDLQGASSPLHF. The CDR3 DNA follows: TGTGCCACCAGTGATTTGCAGGGGGCGAGTTCACCCCTCCACTTT.

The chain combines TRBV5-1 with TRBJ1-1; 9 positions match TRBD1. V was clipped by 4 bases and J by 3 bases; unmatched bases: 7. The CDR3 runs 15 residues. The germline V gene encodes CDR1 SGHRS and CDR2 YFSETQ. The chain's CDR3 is CASSGGQGIYTEAFF. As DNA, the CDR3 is TGCGCCAGCAGCGGCGGACAGGGGATTTACACTGAAGCTTTCTTT.

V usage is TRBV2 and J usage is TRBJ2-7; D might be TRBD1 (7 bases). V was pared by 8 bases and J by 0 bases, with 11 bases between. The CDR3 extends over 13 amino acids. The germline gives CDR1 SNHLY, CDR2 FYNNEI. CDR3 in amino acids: CASSGGGSYEQYF. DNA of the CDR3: TGTGCCAGCTCAGGGGGAGGCTCCTACGAGCAGTACTTC.

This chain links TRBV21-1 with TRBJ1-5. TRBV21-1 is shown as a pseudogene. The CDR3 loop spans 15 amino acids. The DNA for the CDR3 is TGTGCCAGCAGCAAGACCGTTACGAGGAATCAGCCCCAGCATTTT. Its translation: CASSKTVTRNQPQHF.

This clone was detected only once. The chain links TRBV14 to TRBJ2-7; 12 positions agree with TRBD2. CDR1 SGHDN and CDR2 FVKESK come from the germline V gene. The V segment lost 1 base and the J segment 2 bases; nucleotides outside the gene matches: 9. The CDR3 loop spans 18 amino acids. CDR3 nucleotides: TGTGCCAGCAGCCAAGCGACTAGCGGGGGTACGTGGGCCTACGAGCAGTACTTC. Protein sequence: CASSQATSGGTWAYEQYF.

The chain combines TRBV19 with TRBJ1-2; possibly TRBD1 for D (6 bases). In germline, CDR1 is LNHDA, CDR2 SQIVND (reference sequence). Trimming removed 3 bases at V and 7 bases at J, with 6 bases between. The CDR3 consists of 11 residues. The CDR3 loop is CASSMTGGYTF. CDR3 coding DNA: TGTGCCAGTAGTATGACAGGTGGCTACACCTTC. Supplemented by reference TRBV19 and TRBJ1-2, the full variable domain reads DGGITQSPKYLFRKEGQNVTLSCEQNLNHDAMYWYRQDPGQGLRLIYYSQIVNDFQKGDIAEGYSVSREKKESFPLTVTSAQKNPTAFYLCASSMTGGYTFGSGTRLTVV.

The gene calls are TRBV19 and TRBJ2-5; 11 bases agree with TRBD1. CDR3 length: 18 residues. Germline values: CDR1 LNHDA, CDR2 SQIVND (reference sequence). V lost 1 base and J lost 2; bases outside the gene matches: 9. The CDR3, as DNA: TGTGCCAGTAGTATAGCCTTTCGGACAGGGGGCCTGCAAGAGACCCAGTACTTC. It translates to CASSIAFRTGGLQETQYF. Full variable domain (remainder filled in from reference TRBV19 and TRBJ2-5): DGGITQSPKYLFRKEGQNVTLSCEQNLNHDAMYWYRQDPGQGLRLIYYSQIVNDFQKGDIAEGYSVSREKKESFPLTVTSAQKNPTAFYLCASSIAFRTGGLQETQYFGPGTRLLVL.